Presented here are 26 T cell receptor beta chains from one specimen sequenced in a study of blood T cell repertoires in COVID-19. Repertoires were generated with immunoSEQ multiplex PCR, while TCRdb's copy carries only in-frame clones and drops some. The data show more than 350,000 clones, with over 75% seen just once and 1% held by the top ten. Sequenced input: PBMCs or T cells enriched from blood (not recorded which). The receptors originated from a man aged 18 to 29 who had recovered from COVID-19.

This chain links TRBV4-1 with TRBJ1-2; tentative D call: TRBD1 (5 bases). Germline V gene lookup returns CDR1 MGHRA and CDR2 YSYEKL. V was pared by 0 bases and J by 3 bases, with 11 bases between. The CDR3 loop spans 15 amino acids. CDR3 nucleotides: TGCGCCAGCAGCCAAGACAAAGACAGATACTATGGCTACACCTTC. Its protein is CASSQDKDRYYGYTF.

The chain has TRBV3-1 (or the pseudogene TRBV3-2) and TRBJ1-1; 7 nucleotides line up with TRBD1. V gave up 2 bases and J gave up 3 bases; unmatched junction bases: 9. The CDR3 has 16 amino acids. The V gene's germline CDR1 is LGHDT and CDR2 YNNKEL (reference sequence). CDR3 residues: CASSQPGIRGDTEAFF. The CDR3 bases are TGTGCCAGCAGCCAACCAGGAATCAGGGGGGACACTGAAGCTTTCTTT.

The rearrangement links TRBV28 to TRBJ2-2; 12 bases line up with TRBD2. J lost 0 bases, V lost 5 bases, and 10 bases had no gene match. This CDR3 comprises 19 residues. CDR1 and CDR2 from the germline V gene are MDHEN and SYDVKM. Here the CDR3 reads CASSPYLGLAGSNTGELFF. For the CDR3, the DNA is TGTGCCAGCAGTCCCTACCTCGGACTAGCGGGATCGAACACCGGGGAGCTGTTTTTT. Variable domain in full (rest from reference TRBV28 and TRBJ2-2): DVKVTQSSRYLVKRTGEKVFLECVQDMDHENMFWYRQDPGLGLRLIYFSYDVKMKEKGDIPEGYSVSREKKERFSLILESASTNQTSMYLCASSPYLGLAGSNTGELFFGEGSRLTVL.

CDR3 DNA sequence: TGTGCCAGCAGCCCTAACCCGGGTCTCTCCTACGAGCAGTACTTC. Protein sequence: CASSPNPGLSYEQYF. The genes are TRBV9 and TRBJ2-7; D is unclear. This CDR3 has 15 amino acids. The V gene's germline CDR1 is SGDLS and CDR2 YYNGEE. Trimming left V 4 bases short and J 0 bases short, with 14 bases between.

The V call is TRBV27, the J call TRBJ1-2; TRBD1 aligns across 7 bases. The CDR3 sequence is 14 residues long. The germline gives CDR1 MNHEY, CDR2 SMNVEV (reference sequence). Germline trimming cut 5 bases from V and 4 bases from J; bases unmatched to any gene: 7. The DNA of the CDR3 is TGTGCCAGCAGTGGACAGGTCTTAGTCTATGGCTACACCTTC. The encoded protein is CASSGQVLVYGYTF.

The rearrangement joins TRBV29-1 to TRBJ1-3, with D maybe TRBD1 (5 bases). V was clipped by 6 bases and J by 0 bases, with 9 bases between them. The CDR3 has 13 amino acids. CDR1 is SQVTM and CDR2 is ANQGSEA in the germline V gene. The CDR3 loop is CSVQGRSGNTIYF. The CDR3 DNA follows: TGCAGCGTGCAGGGCCGCTCTGGAAACACCATATATTTT.

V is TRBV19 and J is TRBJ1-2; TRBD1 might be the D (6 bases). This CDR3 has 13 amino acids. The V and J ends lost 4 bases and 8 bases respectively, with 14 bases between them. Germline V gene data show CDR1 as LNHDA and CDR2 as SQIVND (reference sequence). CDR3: CASSRAGASGYTF. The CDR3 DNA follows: TGTGCCAGTAGTAGGGCAGGGGCGAGCGGCTACACCTTC.

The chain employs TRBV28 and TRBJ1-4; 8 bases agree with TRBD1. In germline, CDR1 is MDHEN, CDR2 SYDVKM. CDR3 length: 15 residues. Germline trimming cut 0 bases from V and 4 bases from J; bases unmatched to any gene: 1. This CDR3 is CASSLWDRVNEKLFF. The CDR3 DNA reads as TGTGCCAGCAGTTTATGGGACAGGGTTAATGAAAAACTGTTTTTT.

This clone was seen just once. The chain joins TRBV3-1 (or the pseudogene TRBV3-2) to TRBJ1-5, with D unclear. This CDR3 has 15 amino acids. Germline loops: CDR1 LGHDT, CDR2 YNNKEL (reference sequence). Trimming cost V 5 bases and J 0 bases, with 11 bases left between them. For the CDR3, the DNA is TGTGCCAGCAGCAAAGCCGGGGATAGCAATCAGCCCCAGCATTTT. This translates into CASSKAGDSNQPQHF.

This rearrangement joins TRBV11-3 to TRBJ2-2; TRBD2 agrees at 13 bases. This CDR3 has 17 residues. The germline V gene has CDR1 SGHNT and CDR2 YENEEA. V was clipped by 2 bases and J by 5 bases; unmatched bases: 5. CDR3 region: CASSLTRTSGRTGELFF. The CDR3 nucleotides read TGTGCCAGCAGCTTAACTAGGACTAGCGGGAGAACCGGGGAGCTGTTTTTT.

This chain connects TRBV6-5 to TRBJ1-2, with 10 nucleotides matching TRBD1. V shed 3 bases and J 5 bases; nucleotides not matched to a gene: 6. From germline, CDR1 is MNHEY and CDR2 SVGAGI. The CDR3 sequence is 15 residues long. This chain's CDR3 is CASSYDGQGVYGYTF. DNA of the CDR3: TGTGCCAGCAGTTATGACGGACAGGGGGTATATGGCTACACCTTC.

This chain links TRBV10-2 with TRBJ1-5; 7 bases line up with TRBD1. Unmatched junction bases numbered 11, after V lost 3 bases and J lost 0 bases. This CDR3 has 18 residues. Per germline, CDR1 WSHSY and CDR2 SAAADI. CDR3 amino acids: CASSDGTALGYSNQPQHF. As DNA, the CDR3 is TGCGCCAGCAGTGATGGGACAGCCCTGGGATATAGCAATCAGCCCCAGCATTTT.

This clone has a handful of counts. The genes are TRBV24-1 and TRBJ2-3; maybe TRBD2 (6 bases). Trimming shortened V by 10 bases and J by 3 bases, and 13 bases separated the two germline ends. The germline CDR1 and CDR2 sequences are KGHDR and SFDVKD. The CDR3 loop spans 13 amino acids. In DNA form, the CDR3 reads TGTGCCACACGGGGGAGCGGGACAGATACGCAGTATTTT. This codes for CATRGSGTDTQYF.

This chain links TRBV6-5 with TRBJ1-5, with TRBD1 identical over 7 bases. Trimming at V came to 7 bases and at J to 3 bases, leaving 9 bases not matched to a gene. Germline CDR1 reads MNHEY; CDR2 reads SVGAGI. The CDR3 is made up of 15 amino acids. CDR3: CASKPGQTSNQPQHF. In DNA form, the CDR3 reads TGTGCCAGCAAGCCGGGACAGACTTCCAATCAGCCCCAGCATTTT.

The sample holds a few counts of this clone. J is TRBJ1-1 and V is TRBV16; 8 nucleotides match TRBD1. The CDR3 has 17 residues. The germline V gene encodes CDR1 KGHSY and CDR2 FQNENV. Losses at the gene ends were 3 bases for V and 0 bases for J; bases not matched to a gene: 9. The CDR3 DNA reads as TGTGCCAGCAGCCAGCCTCCGGACAGGGCCATGAACACTGAAGCTTTCTTT. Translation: CASSQPPDRAMNTEAFF.

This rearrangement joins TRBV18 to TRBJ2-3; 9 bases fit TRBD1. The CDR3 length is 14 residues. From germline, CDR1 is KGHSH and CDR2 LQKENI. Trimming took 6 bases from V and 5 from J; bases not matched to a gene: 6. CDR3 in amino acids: CASSFGTGIDTQYF. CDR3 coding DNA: TGTGCCAGCTCCTTTGGGACAGGGATAGATACGCAGTATTTT.

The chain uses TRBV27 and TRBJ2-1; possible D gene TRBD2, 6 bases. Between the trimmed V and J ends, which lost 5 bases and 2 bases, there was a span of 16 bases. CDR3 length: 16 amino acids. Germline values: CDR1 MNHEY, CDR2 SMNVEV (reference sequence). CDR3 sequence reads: CASSIKAGLTYNEQFF. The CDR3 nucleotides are TGTGCCAGCAGTATCAAAGCGGGCCTCACCTACAATGAGCAGTTCTTC.

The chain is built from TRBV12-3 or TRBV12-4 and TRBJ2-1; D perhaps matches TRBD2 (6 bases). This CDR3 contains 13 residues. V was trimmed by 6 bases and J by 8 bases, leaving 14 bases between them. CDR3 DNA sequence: TGTGCCAGCAGCTTGACTAGTAGCTATGAGCAGTTCTTC. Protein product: CASSLTSSYEQFF.

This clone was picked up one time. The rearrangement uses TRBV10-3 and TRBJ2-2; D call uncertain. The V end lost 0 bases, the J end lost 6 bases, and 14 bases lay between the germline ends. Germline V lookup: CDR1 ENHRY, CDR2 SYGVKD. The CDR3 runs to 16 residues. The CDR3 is CAISESARGLSGELFF. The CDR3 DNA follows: TGTGCCATCAGTGAGTCAGCGAGAGGATTGTCCGGGGAGCTGTTTTTT.

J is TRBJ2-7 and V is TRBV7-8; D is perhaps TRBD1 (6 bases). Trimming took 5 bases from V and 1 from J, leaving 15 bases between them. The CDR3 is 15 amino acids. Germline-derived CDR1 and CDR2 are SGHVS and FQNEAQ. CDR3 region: CASSLWTDQSYEQYF. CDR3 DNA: TGTGCCAGCAGCCTCTGGACAGACCAATCCTACGAGCAGTACTTC.

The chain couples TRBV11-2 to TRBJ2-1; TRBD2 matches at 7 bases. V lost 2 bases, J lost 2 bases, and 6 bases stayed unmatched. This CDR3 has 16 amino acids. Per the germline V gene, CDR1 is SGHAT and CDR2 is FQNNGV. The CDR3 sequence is CASSLWEGRPYNEQFF. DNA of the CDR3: TGTGCCAGCAGCTTATGGGAGGGCCGCCCCTACAATGAGCAGTTCTTC.

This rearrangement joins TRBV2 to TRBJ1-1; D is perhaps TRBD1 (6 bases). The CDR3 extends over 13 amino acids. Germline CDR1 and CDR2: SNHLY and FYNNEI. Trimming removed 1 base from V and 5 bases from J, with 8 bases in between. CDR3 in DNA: TGTGCCAGCAGTGAAGACAGGGCAACTGAAGCTTTCTTT. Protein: CASSEDRATEAFF.

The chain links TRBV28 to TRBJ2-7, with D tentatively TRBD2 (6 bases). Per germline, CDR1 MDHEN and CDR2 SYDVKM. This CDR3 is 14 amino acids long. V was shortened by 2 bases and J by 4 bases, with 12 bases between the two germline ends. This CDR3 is CASSLAGNWYEQYF. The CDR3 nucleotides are TGTGCCAGCAGTTTAGCGGGGAATTGGTACGAGCAGTACTTC.

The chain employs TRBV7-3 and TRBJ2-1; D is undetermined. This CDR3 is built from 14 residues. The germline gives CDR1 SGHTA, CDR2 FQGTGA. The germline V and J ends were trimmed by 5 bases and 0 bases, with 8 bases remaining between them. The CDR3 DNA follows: TGTGCCAGCAGCGTGACTGCCTCCTACAATGAGCAGTTCTTC. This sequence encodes CASSVTASYNEQFF.

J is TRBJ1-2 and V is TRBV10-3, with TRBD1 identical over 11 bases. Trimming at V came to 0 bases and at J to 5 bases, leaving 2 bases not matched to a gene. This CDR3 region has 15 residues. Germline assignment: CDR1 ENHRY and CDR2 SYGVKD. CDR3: CAISESGTGGYGYTF. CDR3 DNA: TGTGCCATCAGTGAGTCCGGGACAGGGGGGTATGGCTACACCTTC.

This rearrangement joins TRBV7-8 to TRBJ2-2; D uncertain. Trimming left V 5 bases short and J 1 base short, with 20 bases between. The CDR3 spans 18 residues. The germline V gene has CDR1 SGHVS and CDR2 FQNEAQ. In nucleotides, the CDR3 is TGTGCCAGCAGCCGTAAATTAATAGCTACGAAGAACACCGGGGAGCTGTTTTTT. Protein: CASSRKLIATKNTGELFF. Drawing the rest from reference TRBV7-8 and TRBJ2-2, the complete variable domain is GAGVSQSPRYKVAKRGQDVALRCDPISGHVSLFWYQQALGQGPEFLTYFQNEAQLDKSGLPSDRFFAERPEGSVSTLKIQRTQQEDSAVYLCASSRKLIATKNTGELFFGEGSRLTVL.